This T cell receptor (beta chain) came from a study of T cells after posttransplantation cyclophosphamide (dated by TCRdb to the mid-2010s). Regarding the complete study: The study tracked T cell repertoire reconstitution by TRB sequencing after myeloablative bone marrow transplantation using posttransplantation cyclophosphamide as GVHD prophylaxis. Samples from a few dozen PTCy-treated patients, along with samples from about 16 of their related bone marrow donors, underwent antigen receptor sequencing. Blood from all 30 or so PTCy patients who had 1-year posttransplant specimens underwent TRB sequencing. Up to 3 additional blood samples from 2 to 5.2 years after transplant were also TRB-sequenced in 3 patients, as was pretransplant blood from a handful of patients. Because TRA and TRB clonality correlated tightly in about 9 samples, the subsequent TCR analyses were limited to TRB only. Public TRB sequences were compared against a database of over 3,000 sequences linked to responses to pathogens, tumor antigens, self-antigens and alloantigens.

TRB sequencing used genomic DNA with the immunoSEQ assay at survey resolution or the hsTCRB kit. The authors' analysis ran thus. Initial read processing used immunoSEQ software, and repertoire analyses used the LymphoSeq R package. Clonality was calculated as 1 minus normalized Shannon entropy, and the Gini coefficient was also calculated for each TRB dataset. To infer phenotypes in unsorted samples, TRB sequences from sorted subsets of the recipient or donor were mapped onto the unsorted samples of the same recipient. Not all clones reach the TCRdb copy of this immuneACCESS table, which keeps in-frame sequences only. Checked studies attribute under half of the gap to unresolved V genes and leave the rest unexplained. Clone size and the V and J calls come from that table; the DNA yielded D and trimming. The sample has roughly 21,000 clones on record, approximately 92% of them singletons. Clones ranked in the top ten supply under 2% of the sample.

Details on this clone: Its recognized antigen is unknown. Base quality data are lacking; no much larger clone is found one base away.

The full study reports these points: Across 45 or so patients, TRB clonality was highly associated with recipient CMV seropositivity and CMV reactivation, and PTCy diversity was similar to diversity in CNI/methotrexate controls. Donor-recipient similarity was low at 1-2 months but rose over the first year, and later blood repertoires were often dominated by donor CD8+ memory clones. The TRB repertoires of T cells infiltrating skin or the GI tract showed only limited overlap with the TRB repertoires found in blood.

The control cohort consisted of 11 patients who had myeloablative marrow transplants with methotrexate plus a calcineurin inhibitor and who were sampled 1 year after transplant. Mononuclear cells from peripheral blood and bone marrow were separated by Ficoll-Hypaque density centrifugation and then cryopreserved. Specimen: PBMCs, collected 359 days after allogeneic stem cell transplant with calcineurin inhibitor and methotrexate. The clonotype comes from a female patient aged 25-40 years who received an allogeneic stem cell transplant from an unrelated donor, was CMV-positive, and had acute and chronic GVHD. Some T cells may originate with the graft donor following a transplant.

The DNA sequence follows: TGTGCCAGCGCATATGACGGGGGGAGGGGCGATACGCAGTATTTT. It translates as CASAYDGGRGDTQYF. In this chain, TRBV11-2 is recombined with TRBJ2-3; TRBD2 aligns with 7 central bases. Trimmed from V: 8 bases; trimmed from J: 6 bases; junction bases lacking a gene match: 14. Including the terminal cysteine and phenylalanine, the CDR3 comprises 15 residues. The sequence is cut down to CDR3 DNA, 45 bases in frame from base 1. CDR1 SGHAT and CDR2 FQNNGV were looked up in the germline V gene.